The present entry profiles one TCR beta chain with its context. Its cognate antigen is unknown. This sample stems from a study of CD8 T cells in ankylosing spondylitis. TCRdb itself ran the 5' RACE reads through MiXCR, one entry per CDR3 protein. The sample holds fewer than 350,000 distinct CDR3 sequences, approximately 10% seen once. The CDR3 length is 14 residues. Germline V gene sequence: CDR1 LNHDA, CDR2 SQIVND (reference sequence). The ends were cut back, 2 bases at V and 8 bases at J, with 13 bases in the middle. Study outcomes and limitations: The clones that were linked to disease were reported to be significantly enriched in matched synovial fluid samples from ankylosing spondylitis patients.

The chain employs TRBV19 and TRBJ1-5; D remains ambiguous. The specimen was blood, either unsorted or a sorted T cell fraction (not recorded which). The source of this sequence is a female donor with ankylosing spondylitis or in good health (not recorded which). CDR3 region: CASSILGGDKPQHF. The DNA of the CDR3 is TGTGCCAGTAGTATACTGGGTGGGGATAAGCCCCAGCATTTT.